This TCR beta chain was found in a study of blood T cell repertoires in COVID-19. Study overall: The cDNA or gDNA used as material had been derived from T cells, B-cell-depleted T cells, or PBMCs.

CDR1 is ENHRY, CDR2 SYGVKD, per germline. The CDR3 sequence is 17 residues long. With V trimmed by 6 bases and J by 1 base, 8 bases remained unmatched. Methods used by the authors: Reference gene primer amplification yielded estimated nucleated cell counts. Generated by immunoSEQ multiplex PCR, the TCRdb table keeps only in-frame clones and is missing some. The DNA gave D and trimming, while V, J and clone size come from that table. The sample shows under 150,000 clones, 88% of them seen only once. The sequence was collected from a human donor in a cohort sampled during active COVID-19. Sequenced material: peripheral blood. The V and J genes are TRBV10-3 and TRBJ2-2; 10 nucleotides line up with TRBD1. Here the CDR3 reads CAISVDRDRGNTGELFF. CDR3 DNA sequence: TGTGCCATCAGCGTAGACCGGGACAGGGGGAACACCGGGGAGCTGTTTTTT.